These T cell receptor beta chains were read from a single sample in a study of cytomegalovirus exposure and HLA in healthy donors. The data were produced by immunoSEQ multiplex PCR, yet TCRdb's version contains in-frame clones alone and is incomplete. The data contain 90,000 to 110,000 clones, roughly 86% of them singletons. Sequenced input: PBMCs. Every receptor here comes from a woman between 18 and 29 years old in good health and CMV-seropositive. The CDR3 runs from the conserved cysteine through the conserved F or W. Fields, in order: clone size, V gene, J gene, D gene, CDR3 protein, CDR3 DNA. D genes are given only for firm matches. The size field is filled for only some rows; it gives once, few, many or a size class.

-,TRBV9,TRBJ2-3,TRBD2,CASSVGLAAASTDTQYF,TGTGCCAGCAGCGTAGGGCTAGCGGCTGCAAGCACAGATACGCAGTATTTT
-,TRBV6-5,TRBJ2-2,TRBD1,CASRRGQVNTGELFF,TGTGCCAGCAGAAGAGGACAGGTCAACACCGGGGAGCTGTTTTTT
-,TRBV4-1,TRBJ2-1,-,CASSQVGGYSSYNEQFF,TGCGCCAGCAGCCAAGTTGGCGGATACTCATCCTACAATGAGCAGTTCTTC
-,TRBV11-3,TRBJ2-7,TRBD1,CASSGKQNRDSRPYEQYF,TGTGCCAGCAGCGGTAAACAGAACCGGGACAGCCGGCCCTACGAGCAGTACTTC
once,TRBV5-1,TRBJ1-1,-,CASSGGGRGFETFF,TGCGCCAGCAGCGGTGGCGGCAGGGGATTTGAAACTTTCTTT
-,TRBV27,TRBJ2-5,TRBD2,CASRGLAEETQYF,TGTGCCAGCCGGGGACTAGCGGAAGAGACCCAGTACTTC
-,TRBV15,TRBJ2-2,-,CATSLDRISAAGELFF,TGTGCCACCAGCCTTGACCGTATTAGTGCGGCCGGGGAGCTGTTTTTT
-,TRBV9,TRBJ2-1,TRBD2,CASSNGGAYNEQFF,TGTGCCAGCAGCAACGGGGGGGCCTACAATGAGCAGTTCTTC
-,TRBV29-1,TRBJ2-7,-,CSVGAQGGEQYF,TGCAGCGTTGGAGCCCAGGGAGGCGAGCAGTACTTC
-,TRBV5-1,TRBJ2-2,-,CASSLTGTTGELFF,TGCGCCAGCAGCTTGACAGGTACCACCGGGGAGCTGTTTTTT
few,TRBV28,TRBJ1-4,TRBD1,CASSPLVDRGREKLFF,TGTGCCAGCAGTCCGCTAGTTGACAGGGGTAGGGAAAAACTGTTTTTT
-,TRBV28,TRBJ2-7,-,CASRTGGSSYEQYF,TGTGCAAGTCGGACAGGAGGGAGCTCCTACGAGCAGTACTTC
-,TRBV4-1,TRBJ1-1,TRBD1,CASSSSPLTGGRRTEAFF,TGCGCCAGCAGCTCCAGCCCGTTGACAGGGGGCAGGAGGACTGAAGCTTTCTTT
-,TRBV5-5,TRBJ2-7,-,CASSLVTGSSYEQYF,TGTGCCAGCAGCTTGGTAACAGGGAGTTCCTACGAGCAGTACTTC
-,TRBV6-1,TRBJ1-2,-,CASSPEGAANYGYTF,TGTGCCAGCAGCCCGGAGGGAGCCGCTAACTATGGCTACACCTTC
once,TRBV27,TRBJ1-1,-,CASSPGGIEAFF,TGTGCCAGCAGCCCCGGGGGGATTGAAGCTTTCTTT
-,TRBV19,TRBJ2-7,TRBD1,CASSDRGHYEQYF,TGTGCCAGTTCGGACAGGGGCCACTACGAGCAGTACTTC
-,TRBV19,TRBJ1-5,TRBD1,CASSIRQGTSNQPQHF,TGTGCCAGTAGTATAAGACAGGGGACGAGCAATCAGCCCCAGCATTTT